One sample yielded the 6 T cell receptor beta chains listed below, sequenced in a study of blood T cells in healthy people across ages. The second PCR ran 7 to 11 cycles with a sample-barcoded 5' primer and J-beta primers. One entry per CDR3 protein, called by TCRdb with MiXCR from the 5' RACE reads. The sample has about 1,400,000 distinct CDR3 sequences; approximately 40% are singletons. The specimen was blood. Source of these receptors: a woman younger than 35 in good health.

This sequence joins TRBV6-5 and TRBJ2-2; D is tentatively TRBD1 or TRBD2 (5 bases each). The CDR3 sequence is 22 residues long. In germline, CDR1 is MNHEY, CDR2 SVGAGI. V lost 0 bases, J lost 4 bases, and 30 bases lay in between. The CDR3 protein is CASSYSLGRLEGTFHITGELFF. CDR3 sequence (DNA): TGTGCCAGCAGTTACTCCCTCGGTAGGCTTGAGGGGACCTTTCATATCACCGGGGAGCTGTTTTTT.

A few counts support this clonotype. V and J are TRBV10-3 and TRBJ2-4; 13 bases align to TRBD2. The end of the DNA fits TRBJ2-7 better, so the J call may be wrong. CDR1 is ENHRY and CDR2 is SYGVKD in the germline V gene. This CDR3 contains 14 residues. The CDR3: CAISAGLAGDEQYF. As DNA, the CDR3 is TGTGCCATCAGTGCCGGACTAGCGGGAGACGAGCAGTACTTC.

This chain joins TRBV6-5 and TRBJ2-3, with TRBD2 as a possible D gene (5 bases). CDR1 is MNHEY and CDR2 is SVGAGI in the germline V gene. This CDR3 spans 14 amino acids. Trimming left V 6 bases short and J 4 bases short, with 14 bases between. In DNA form, the CDR3 reads TGTGCCAGCAGAAGGGCTAGCTTGTCAGATACGCAGTATTTT. This gives the protein CASRRASLSDTQYF.

The rearrangement joins TRBV7-2 to TRBJ2-3, with 10 bases that match TRBD2. CDR3 length equals 15 residues. J gave up 10 bases and V 5 bases, and 12 bases lay outside the gene matches. Germline V CDR1 and CDR2: SGHTA, FQGNSA. The CDR3 sequence: CASSPQGTSVPAQYF. The DNA of the CDR3 is TGTGCCAGCAGCCCCCAAGGGACTAGCGTCCCTGCGCAGTATTTT.

V gene TRBV28 combines with J gene TRBJ2-2; 9 nucleotides line up with TRBD1. Germline V gene sequence: CDR1 MDHEN, CDR2 SYDVKM. The CDR3 runs 16 residues. Trimming cost V 8 bases and J 3 bases; bases outside gene matches: 10. The CDR3 here is CASGTRDRAYTGELFF. CDR3 nucleotides: TGTGCCAGCGGAACCCGGGACAGGGCCTACACCGGGGAGCTGTTTTTT.

This clonotype has more than one count but fewer than ten. The chain is built from TRBV10-3 and TRBJ2-7; 7 bases are a match to TRBD1. V lost 6 bases to trimming and J lost 2 bases; unmatched junction nucleotides: 10. CDR1 is ENHRY and CDR2 is SYGVKD in the germline V gene. The CDR3 sequence is 15 residues long. This chain's CDR3 is CAISPGGWLAYEQYF. The CDR3 DNA reads TGTGCCATCAGCCCAGGGGGATGGCTCGCCTACGAGCAGTACTTC.